The subject of this entry is one T cell receptor (beta chain). There is no known antigen for this receptor. The input lacks base qualities; no much larger clone sits a single base away. Other DNA variants within this sample encode the same CDR3. The donors were healthy, HIV-negative adults with no recently reported acute infections or vaccinations. Only Caucasian adults living in Nashville, Tennessee, USA were represented among the donors. In the unsorted samples, 87 million or so PBMCs were counted, and genomic DNA was extracted using the QIAamp DNA Blood Mini kit. Blood was obtained by leukapheresis, after which PBMCs were separated by Ficoll-Histopaque density gradient centrifugation and cryopreserved in liquid nitrogen vapor phase. These data are taken from a study of shared clonotypes between healthy human individuals (dated by TCRdb to about 2020). Background for the entire study: The cohort comprised two women and a few men aged 18 to 49 years. To estimate repertoire size and how much clonotypes are shared between individuals, the study performed deep sequencing of blood TCR repertoires from five healthy adults. Different laboratories and diverse techniques were used to prepare libraries and sequence TCR repertoires, to increase sequencing depth and limit assay-specific biases. Between about 0.85 and 9.5 billion PBMCs per donor were obtained by leukapheresis. Study-wide findings and limitations: Sampling was restricted to blood, and TCR repertoires in tissues likely differ from the TCR repertoires found in blood. The small number of donors limited the genetic and exposure-history diversity represented. Pairwise subsampling led to the expectation that sequencing depth would affect the degree of clonotype sharing among donors.

Using the deep immunoSEQ assay, TCR CDR3 regions were amplified from genomic DNA by multiplex PCR. Genomic DNA extracted from each cell subset was distributed evenly over all wells of several immunoSEQ 96-well plates, and each plate served as one replicate. For unsorted PBMC, roughly 330 ng genomic DNA, equal to approximately 30,000 T cell genomes, was loaded into each replicate PCR. Ten immunoSEQ deep assay plates were used to sequence unsorted PBMC genomic DNA. Purified libraries were measured with a Qubit 3.0 fluorometer, size-checked on a Bioanalyzer 2100, and measured again with the KAPA Library Quantification kit. Each immunoSEQ 96-well plate was sequenced on its own single-read 150-cycle Illumina NextSeq 550 flow cell. The authors' analysis ran thus. Because the immunoSEQ output held only junctional sequences and lacked quality scores, the filtering could not match the filtering applied to full-length reads. To assign V/J genes and CDR3, sequences were annotated using PyIR, a Python wrapper for IgBLAST v1.9, with IMGT germline references. Reads with weak V/J assignments (E-value above 1e-6), missing CDR3, stop codons, out-of-frame junctions, or ambiguous translated residues were removed. A V3J clonotype was defined by an identical inferred V gene, J gene, and CDR3 amino acid sequence. The percentage overlap between two repertoires was calculated by dividing the number of shared unique clonotypes by the size of the smaller repertoire. RTK rarefaction, the Chao1 estimator, and Recon v2.1 estimates of unobserved clonotypes were used to assess repertoire richness. TCRdb obtained this table from immuneACCESS and retained in-frame rearrangements with V and J assigned. These tables miss some clones; where compared with another copy, unresolved V genes account for less than half of the shortfall, and the remainder is unexplained. The V and J calls and clone size come from that table; D and trimming were worked out from the DNA. This sample holds about 500,000 clones; around 77% were observed only once. The ten largest make up 12% of the sample.

The CDR3 sequence holds 14 residues, the cysteine and phenylalanine included. Left in the record is the CDR3 DNA by itself, 42 bases read in frame from the first base. In the germline V gene (reference sequence), CDR1 corresponds to GTSNPN and CDR2 to SVGIG. V trim: 2 bases; J trim: 5 bases; unmatched bases: 5. The sequencing sample was made of PBMCs. The chain couples TRBV30 to TRBJ1-5, and 8 junction bases match TRBD1. The sequence derives from a woman in her forties in good health. Some clones in this sample may be carry-over from other donors' samples. The sequence in DNA is TGTGCCTGGAGTCCCGGGACAGGCGATCAGCCCCAGCATTTT. Translated, it reads CAWSPGTGDQPQHF.